This TCR beta chain is drawn from a study of spatial heterogeneity in lung cancer. Study at large: Raw reads showed each unique TCR and UMI combination turning up more than ten times on average.

V lost 7 bases, J lost 4 bases, and 11 bases stayed unmatched. This CDR3 contains 14 residues. CDR1 and CDR2 from the germline V gene are SQVTM and ANQGSEA. TCRdb fed the 5' RACE reads into MiXCR, producing one record per CDR3 protein. The sample shows 75,000 to 85,000 distinct CDR3 sequences, about 20% of them seen only once. Indicated time point: sample taken at primary tumor resection. Unsorted whole RNA samples from tumor, nontumor lung or frozen PBMC were sequenced. This clonotype was seen ten or more times. The starting material was PBMCs, obtained at surgery. The sequence came from a male donor with early-stage non-small cell lung cancer. The genes are TRBV29-1 and TRBJ2-3, with 7 positions matching TRBD2. CDR3 loop: CSDVGGRSADTQYF. The CDR3 DNA is TGCAGCGACGTGGGCGGGAGATCGGCAGATACGCAGTATTTT.